The next 32 T cell receptor beta chains were all read from a single sample in a study of T cells in women clearing cervical HPV infection. Repertoires were generated with immunoSEQ multiplex PCR, while TCRdb's copy carries only in-frame clones and drops some. The sample data list about 22,000 clones. The sequencing input was blood buffy coat. The source of these receptors is a woman aged 18 to 69 with a cervical HPV16 infection that either progressed to CIN3+ or cleared (not recorded which).

About this clone: The read halts 3 residues ahead of the CDR3 end, with the missing end drawn from the germline J gene. The rearrangement joins TRBV12-3 or TRBV12-4 to TRBJ1-2; 9 bases align to TRBD1. The CDR3 has 16 residues. The CDR3 bases that were read are TGTGCCAGCAGTTTCGATGGACAGGGGCTATACAATGAC. Amino acids: CASSFDGQGLYND. The whole CDR3 reads CASSFDGQGLYNDYTF.

To note about this clone: The read is 3 residues too short to cover the CDR3 end, so that end is filled in from the germline J gene. The chain links TRBV4-2 to TRBJ2-7, with 8 nucleotides matching TRBD2. J gave up 0 bases and V 4 bases, and 8 bases lay outside the gene matches. This CDR3 spans 16 amino acids. Germline V gene lookup returns CDR1 LGHNA and CDR2 YNFKEQ. The sequenced part of the CDR3 DNA is TGTGCCAGCAGCCGAGAAACTAGCGGCAGCTCCTACGAG. Amino acids: CASSRETSGSSYE. The CDR3 as a whole reads CASSRETSGSSYEQYF.

Details on this clone: The sequenced fragment ends 3 residues before the CDR3 boundary, so the rest is inferred from the germline J gene. The genes are TRBV7-2 and TRBJ1-3; no firm D call. This CDR3 spans 15 amino acids. Trimming left V 0 bases short and J 0 bases short, with 6 bases between. Looked up from germline, CDR1 is SGHTA and CDR2 is FQGNSA. The chain's CDR3 is CASSLAQNSGNTIYF. The DNA read from the CDR3 is TGTGCCAGCAGCTTAGCCCAAAACTCTGGAAACACC.

Comments on this clone: The read finishes 3 residues shy of the CDR3 end, and the germline J gene is used to complete it. This chain links TRBV2 with TRBJ1-3, with D uncertain. With 5 bases removed from V and 4 bases from J, the gap between germline ends came to 6 bases. The germline V gene encodes CDR1 SNHLY and CDR2 FYNNEI. The CDR3 has 12 residues. CDR3 bases read: TGTGCCAGCAGTCCCTTCGGAAACACC. This gives the protein CASSPFGNT. The full CDR3 sequence reads CASSPFGNTIYF.

In regard to this clone: From the germline J gene comes the end of the CDR3, since the read stops 3 residues before it. J is TRBJ2-1 and V is TRBV19; 11 positions match TRBD2. This CDR3 comprises 16 residues. Trimming cost V 4 bases and J 1 base; bases outside gene matches: 3. Germline CDR1 and CDR2: LNHDA and SQIVND (reference sequence). Here the CDR3 reads CASSTRLAGSYNEQFF. The sequenced CDR3 bases are TGTGCCAGTAGTACACGACTAGCGGGGTCCTACAATGAG. Drawing the rest from reference TRBV19 and TRBJ2-1, the complete variable domain is DGGITQSPKYLFRKEGQNVTLSCEQNLNHDAMYWYRQDPGQGLRLIYYSQIVNDFQKGDIAEGYSVSREKKESFPLTVTSAQKNPTAFYLCASSTRLAGSYNEQFFGPGTRLTVL.

For this clone: From the germline J gene comes the end of the CDR3, since the read stops 3 residues before it. The V gene is TRBV19, the J gene TRBJ2-2; tentatively, D is TRBD2 (6 bases). Germline values: CDR1 LNHDA, CDR2 SQIVND (reference sequence). This CDR3 spans 14 amino acids. Trimming pared 5 bases from V and 4 bases from J, leaving 11 bases between. CDR3 protein: CASSGRRATGELFF. CDR3 DNA (partial): TGTGCCAGTAGTGGCCGGAGGGCCACCGGGGAG.

Points on this clone: The sample has other DNA sequences that encode this CDR3 too. The CDR3 sequence is CASSLAGGGYTF. The CDR3 bases that were read are TGTGCCAGCAGTTTAGCAGGGGGTGGC. The chain employs TRBV12-3 or TRBV12-4 and TRBJ1-2; TRBD1 might be the D (6 bases). The read finishes 3 residues shy of the CDR3 end, and the germline J gene is used to complete it. This CDR3 has 12 residues. Trimming removed 0 bases from V and 7 bases from J, with 6 bases in between.

With regard to this clone: The read ends 3 residues early relative to the CDR3; the germline J gene fills the gap. The chain has TRBV6-1 and TRBJ2-2; 8 bases are a match to TRBD2. The junction had 3 bases not matched to a gene; V was cut back by 2 bases and J by 1 base. This CDR3 comprises 16 residues. Per germline, CDR1 MNHNS and CDR2 SASEGT. The CDR3 loop is CASSEFLAGNTGELFF. The DNA read from the CDR3 is TGTGCCAGCAGTGAATTTCTAGCGGGGAACACCGGGGAG.

Remarks on this clone: The CDR3 end lies 3 residues beyond the end of the read and is filled in from the germline J gene. This rearrangement joins TRBV12-5 to TRBJ2-3; the match to TRBD2 covers 8 bases. Trimming cost V 7 bases and J 3 bases; bases outside gene matches: 6. The CDR3 extends over 14 amino acids. The germline V gene has CDR1 LGHNT and CDR2 FRNRAP. The CDR3: CASAPGLATDTQYF. The CDR3 DNA, read in part, is TGTGCTAGTGCACCCGGACTAGCTACAGATACG.

CDR3 residues: CAIRGQGARNTEAFF. Partial CDR3 DNA: TGTGCCATCAGAGGGCAGGGGGCGCGGAACACTGAA. This chain uses TRBV10-3 with TRBJ1-1, with TRBD1 matching over 8 bases. The CDR3 end falls 3 residues outside the read, so it is completed with the germline J gene. V was pared by 6 bases and J by 1 base, with 7 bases of the junction left unmatched. The CDR3 spans 15 residues. The germline gives CDR1 ENHRY, CDR2 SYGVKD.

About this clone: The read stops 3 residues short of the end of the CDR3; the missing end is completed from the germline J gene. The V and J genes are TRBV20-1 and TRBJ1-1, with D tentatively TRBD1 (5 bases). V lost 6 bases and J lost 1, with 12 bases in between. Germline lookup yields CDR1 DFQATT and CDR2 SNEGSKA (reference sequence). The CDR3 spans 13 residues. CDR3 residues: CSASTAANTEAFF. Incomplete CDR3 DNA: TGCAGTGCGTCGACAGCAGCGAACACTGAA.

The CDR3 bases that were read are TGTGCCAGCAGCTTGTTAGGGGGTAGGCCCTACGAG. Its translation: CASSLLGGRPYE. The whole CDR3 protein is CASSLLGGRPYEQYF. The rearrangement joins TRBV5-6 to TRBJ2-7, with D possibly matching TRBD1 (6 bases). The read finishes 3 residues shy of the CDR3 end, and the germline J gene is used to complete it. The CDR3 spans 15 residues. With 1 base removed from V and 2 bases from J, the gap between germline ends came to 13 bases. CDR1 and CDR2 (germline): SGHDT, YYEEEE.

In regard to this clone: The read gets to within 3 residues of the CDR3 end, and the germline J gene fills in the rest. The chain couples TRBV18 to TRBJ1-2, with D possibly being TRBD1 (5 bases). There are 13 residues in the CDR3. Germline V lookup: CDR1 KGHSH, CDR2 LQKENI. The CDR3 is CASSPGTSGDYTF. CDR3 DNA (partial): TGTGCCAGCTCACCAGGGACTAGCGGCGAC.

Remarks on this clone: The CDR3 goes on 3 residues after the read ends, and that part is filled in from the germline J gene. The chain employs TRBV18 and TRBJ1-2, with D possibly being TRBD1 (5 bases). Germline-derived CDR1 and CDR2 are KGHSH and LQKENI. This CDR3 spans 16 amino acids. The covered CDR3 bases are TGTGCCAGCGCGGCGCCGGGGGGAAATTTGCACAATGAC. Translation: CASAAPGGNLHND. The CDR3 in full is CASAAPGGNLHNDYTF.

Turning to this clone: The observed sequence ends 3 residues before the CDR3 terminus, with the missing tail filled in from the germline J gene. The chain employs TRBV5-1 and TRBJ1-2; 8 positions match TRBD1. With 0 bases clipped from V and 7 bases from J, the junction kept 8 bases outside the gene matches. This CDR3 contains 15 residues. Germline CDR1 and CDR2: SGHRS and YFSETQ. Here the CDR3 reads CASSLDPGQGGGYTF. CDR3 DNA, as far as it was read: TGCGCCAGCAGCTTGGACCCCGGACAGGGTGGTGGC.

Details on this clone: The read ends 3 residues early relative to the CDR3; the germline J gene fills the gap. The V call is TRBV19, the J call TRBJ2-2, with a possible D match to TRBD1 (6 bases). Germline V gene data show CDR1 as LNHDA and CDR2 as SQIVND (reference sequence). The CDR3 runs 15 residues. The sequenced part of the CDR3 DNA is TGTGCCAGTAGTAACCAGGGGTCCGCTAATGAAAAG. It codes for CASSNQGSANEK. The complete CDR3 protein is CASSNQGSANEKLFF.

Points on this clone: The read is 3 residues too short to cover the CDR3 end, so that end is filled in from the germline J gene. The chain carries TRBV5-6 and TRBJ1-2; D call uncertain. Germline lookup yields CDR1 SGHDT and CDR2 YYEEEE. The CDR3 length is 12 residues. The CDR3 protein is CASSLSTDTYTF. The sequenced part of the CDR3 DNA is TGTGCCAGCAGCTTATCCACAGATACC.

The sequenced part of the CDR3 DNA is TGCAGTGCTTCAAGCCCGGGACAGGGGGCGATTGAA. Its protein product is CSASSPGQGAIE. The full CDR3 sequence reads CSASSPGQGAIEAFF. The chain joins TRBV20-1 to TRBJ1-1, with 12 bases identical to TRBD1. The CDR3 end falls 3 residues outside the read, so it is completed with the germline J gene. CDR3 length: 15 residues. The V segment lost 5 bases and the J segment 7 bases; nucleotides outside the gene matches: 11. Germline CDR1 DFQATT, CDR2 SNEGSKA (reference sequence).

As concerns this clone: Sequencing ends 3 residues short of the CDR3 end; the germline J gene provides the rest. The chain is built from TRBV5-6 and TRBJ1-1; no clear D gene. Trimming removed 2 bases from V and 1 base from J, with 6 bases in between. Germline CDR1 is SGHDT and CDR2 is YYEEEE. There are 13 residues in the CDR3. CDR3 sequence reads: CASSLPGNTEAFF. CDR3 DNA, as far as it was read: TGTGCCAGCAGCTTACCAGGGAACACTGAA.

With regard to this clone: The read ends 3 residues early relative to the CDR3; the germline J gene fills the gap. The V gene is TRBV5-6, the J gene TRBJ1-1; TRBD1 aligns across 7 bases. V trimming: 4 bases; J trimming: 0 bases; junction bases outside the gene matches: 6. CDR1 is SGHDT, CDR2 YYEEEE, per germline. The CDR3 has 15 residues. CDR3: CASSITDRLNTEAFF. The part of the CDR3 DNA that was read is TGTGCCAGCAGCATTACGGACAGGCTGAACACTGAA.

As for this clone: The read finishes 3 residues shy of the CDR3 end, and the germline J gene is used to complete it. V gene TRBV2 combines with J gene TRBJ2-7; D is unresolved. Germline-derived CDR1 and CDR2 are SNHLY and FYNNEI. The CDR3 is 13 residues long. V lost 4 bases and J lost 3, with 10 bases in between. The sequenced CDR3 bases are TGTGCCAGCAGTGTGGTCTCGGGCTACGAG. It encodes CASSVVSGYE. The entire CDR3 is CASSVVSGYEQYF.

A remark on this clone: Germline and junction disagree at one end, which may indicate a read error. The read halts 3 residues ahead of the CDR3 end, with the missing end drawn from the germline J gene. The same CDR3 arises from other DNA sequences in this sample as well. The chain joins TRBV11-3 to TRBJ1-3; TRBD1 agrees at 8 bases. The germline V gene encodes CDR1 SGHNT and CDR2 YENEEA. This CDR3 contains 15 residues. The DNA read from the CDR3 is TGTGCCAGCAGCTCACTCGGGACAGGCGGAAACACG. Amino acid sequence: CASSSLGTGGNT. The full CDR3 protein is CASSSLGTGGNTIYF.

On this clone: The read falls 3 residues short of the CDR3 end, and the missing part is taken from the germline J gene. The chain couples TRBV18 to TRBJ1-1; D not certain. The CDR3 extends over 15 amino acids. Germline lookup yields CDR1 KGHSH and CDR2 LQKENI. CDR3 sequence reads: CASSLSAGDRETAFF. The CDR3 DNA, read in part, is TGTGCCAGCTCACTATCGGCGGGAGACCGAGAGACA.

CDR3: CAWGYGGGRIGELFF. The sequenced part of the CDR3 DNA is TGTGCCTGGGGATACGGGGGGGGACGTATTGGGGAG. This rearrangement joins TRBV30 to TRBJ2-2, with TRBD2 matching 8 bases. The sequenced fragment ends 3 residues before the CDR3 boundary, so the rest is inferred from the germline J gene. The CDR3 spans 15 residues. Germline V gene data show CDR1 as GTSNPN and CDR2 as SVGIG (reference sequence). With 5 bases clipped from V and 8 bases from J, the junction kept 13 bases outside the gene matches.

As for this clone: The CDR3 end is not reached by the read, which stops 3 residues before it; the germline J gene fills it in. The chain recombines TRBV7-6 with TRBJ1-2; no reliable D call. This CDR3 region has 12 residues. The V gene's germline CDR1 is SGHVS and CDR2 FNYEAQ. CDR3: CASSSSRYDYTF. The part of the CDR3 DNA that was read is TGTGCCAGCAGCTCCTCCCGGTACGAC.

This clone is medium-sized (0.01 to 0.1%) by frequency. Sequencing ends 3 residues short of the CDR3 end; the germline J gene provides the rest. The chain recombines TRBV7-3 with TRBJ1-6; TRBD1 aligns across 7 bases. Germline CDR1 is SGHTA and CDR2 is FQGTGA. With V trimmed by 1 base and J by 5 bases, 14 bases remained unmatched. This CDR3 contains 19 residues. CDR3 amino acids: CASSLRPFSSGTDNSPLHF. The sequenced CDR3 bases are TGTGCCAGCAGCTTAAGGCCGTTCTCATCCGGGACAGATAATTCACCC.

Of note for this clone: Read data end 3 residues before the CDR3 end; the end is taken from the germline J gene. The chain uses TRBV5-6 and TRBJ2-3; weak D call: TRBD2 (6 bases). V lost 2 bases, J lost 3 bases, and 7 bases lay in between. Germline V CDR1 and CDR2: SGHDT, YYEEEE. The CDR3 runs to 13 residues. CDR3 DNA, as far as it was read: TGTGCCAGCAGCTTCCGGGGGACAGATACG. Protein sequence: CASSFRGTDT. The CDR3, in full, reads CASSFRGTDTQYF. Supplemented by reference TRBV5-6 and TRBJ2-3, the full variable domain reads DAGVTQSPTHLIKTRGQQVTLRCSPKSGHDTVSWYQQALGQGPQFIFQYYEEEERQRGNFPDRFSGHQFPNYSSELNVNALLLGDSALYLCASSFRGTDTQYFGPGTRLTVL.

Comments on this clone: The DNA ends 3 residues before the CDR3 does, and the rest of the CDR3 is filled in from the germline J gene. The chain recombines TRBV30 with TRBJ1-1, with D maybe TRBD1 (5 bases). This CDR3 comprises 14 residues. Trimming shortened V by 2 bases and J by 1 base, and 11 bases separated the two germline ends. Germline values: CDR1 GTSNPN, CDR2 SVGIG (reference sequence). The part of the CDR3 DNA that was read is TGTGCCTGGAGTTGGGGGGGAGGGAACACTGAA. Amino acids: CAWSWGGGNTE. The entire CDR3 sequence reads CAWSWGGGNTEAFF.

Details on this clone: Read sequence stops 3 residues before the CDR3 end, and the germline J gene provides the missing end. The chain recombines TRBV4-2 with TRBJ2-7; tentatively, D is TRBD2 (6 bases). CDR3 length: 15 amino acids. Trimming left V 3 bases short and J 1 base short, with 13 bases between. Germline loops: CDR1 LGHNA, CDR2 YNFKEQ. The CDR3 reads CASSHNSGDSYEQYF. CDR3 DNA (partial): TGTGCCAGCAGCCACAATAGCGGAGATTCCTACGAG.

In regard to this clone: Sequencing ends 3 residues short of the CDR3 end; the germline J gene provides the rest. The rearrangement uses TRBV2 and TRBJ1-2; D unclear. This CDR3 region has 14 residues. Germline-derived CDR1 and CDR2 are SNHLY and FYNNEI. The CDR3 sequence is CASSGLAVRSDYTF. The DNA read from the CDR3 is TGTGCCAGCAGTGGCCTAGCCGTTCGCTCCGAC. Supplemented by reference TRBV2 and TRBJ1-2, the full variable domain reads EPEVTQTPSHQVTQMGQEVILRCVPISNHLYFYWYRQILGQKVEFLVSFYNNEISEKSEIFDDQFSVERPDGSNFTLKIRSTKLEDSAMYFCASSGLAVRSDYTFGSGTRLTVV.

As for this clone: The read is 3 residues too short to cover the CDR3 end, so that end is filled in from the germline J gene. V and J are TRBV7-2 and TRBJ1-2; unclear D gene. The CDR3 covers 16 residues. The germline gives CDR1 SGHTA, CDR2 FQGNSA. The CDR3: CASSLARLAGSRDYTF. The part of the CDR3 DNA that was read is TGTGCCAGCAGCTTAGCCAGGCTAGCGGGATCACGCGAC. Full variable domain (rest looked up from reference TRBV7-2 and TRBJ1-2): GAGVSQSPSNKVTEKGKDVELRCDPISGHTALYWYRQSLGQGLEFLIYFQGNSAPDKSGLPSDRFSAERTGGSVSTLTIQRTQQEDSAVYLCASSLARLAGSRDYTFGSGTRLTVV.

Remarks on this clone: The read stops 3 residues short of the end of the CDR3; the missing end is completed from the germline J gene. The V call is TRBV29-1, the J call TRBJ1-1; 11 nucleotides agree with TRBD1. Germline CDR1 SQVTM, CDR2 ANQGSEA. CDR3 length equals 15 residues. The V and J ends lost 4 bases and 4 bases, in that order; junction bases with no gene match: 8. CDR3: CSVVNEGQGGTEAFF. CDR3 bases read: TGCAGCGTTGTAAATGAGGGACAGGGGGGCACTGAA. The variable domain in full, completed from reference TRBV29-1 and TRBJ1-1, reads SAVISQKPSRDICQRGTSLTIQCQVDSQVTMMFWYRQQPGQSLTLIATANQGSEATYESGFVIDKFPISRPNLTFSTLTVSNMSPEDSSIYLCSVVNEGQGGTEAFFGQGTRLTVV.